This TCR beta chain derives from a study of shared clonotypes between healthy human individuals. Study-wide points: Represented diversity, genetic and exposure-history alike, was limited by few donors. Generally, naive subsets (rather than memory subsets) showed larger estimated richness. When compared with the clonotypes that were shared by all four sorted-subset donors, the non-shared clonotypes turned out to have lower generation probabilities.

As for this clone: Its antigen remains unknown.

Profiling relied on immunoSEQ multiplex PCR, and the TCRdb table lists in-frame clones only, not all of them. The table shows some 1.5 million clones, with 95% to 99% occurring only once. This CDR3 comprises 16 residues. The V gene end was trimmed by 1 base and the J gene end by 4 bases; junction bases not matched to a gene: 6. The V gene's germline CDR1 is SGHNT and CDR2 YENEEA. Memory CD4+ cells were the fraction left after CD45RA+ naive selection. The V call is TRBV11-3, the J call TRBJ2-1; 8 bases map to TRBD1. The clonotype was recovered from a man aged 25-45 years in good health. The sequenced sample was naive CD4+ T cells sorted from blood. Described subset: CD45RA+ positively selected. In nucleotides, the CDR3 is TGTGCCAGCAGCTTAGTAGGGACAGGCCAATACAATGAGCAGTTCTTC. Its protein is CASSLVGTGQYNEQFF. Complete variable domain (other parts from reference TRBV11-3 and TRBJ2-1): EAGVVQSPRYKIIEKKQPVAFWCNPISGHNTLYWYLQNLGQGPELLIRYENEEAVDDSQLPKDRFSAERLKGVDSTLKIQPAELGDSAVYLCASSLVGTGQYNEQFFGPGTRLTVL.